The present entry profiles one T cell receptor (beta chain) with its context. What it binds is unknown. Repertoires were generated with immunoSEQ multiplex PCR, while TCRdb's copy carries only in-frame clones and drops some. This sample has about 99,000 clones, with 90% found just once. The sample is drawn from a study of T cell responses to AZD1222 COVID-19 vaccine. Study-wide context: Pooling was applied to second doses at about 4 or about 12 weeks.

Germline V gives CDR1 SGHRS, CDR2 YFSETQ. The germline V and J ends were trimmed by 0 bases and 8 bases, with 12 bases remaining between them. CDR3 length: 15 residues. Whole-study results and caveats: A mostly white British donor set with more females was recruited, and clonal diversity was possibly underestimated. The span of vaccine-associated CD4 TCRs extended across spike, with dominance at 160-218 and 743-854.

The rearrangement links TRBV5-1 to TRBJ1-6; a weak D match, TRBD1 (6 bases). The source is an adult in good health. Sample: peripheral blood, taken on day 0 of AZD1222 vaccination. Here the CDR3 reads CASSLEGGRDSPLHF. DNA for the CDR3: TGCGCCAGCAGCTTGGAAGGGGGTAGGGATTCACCCCTCCACTTT.